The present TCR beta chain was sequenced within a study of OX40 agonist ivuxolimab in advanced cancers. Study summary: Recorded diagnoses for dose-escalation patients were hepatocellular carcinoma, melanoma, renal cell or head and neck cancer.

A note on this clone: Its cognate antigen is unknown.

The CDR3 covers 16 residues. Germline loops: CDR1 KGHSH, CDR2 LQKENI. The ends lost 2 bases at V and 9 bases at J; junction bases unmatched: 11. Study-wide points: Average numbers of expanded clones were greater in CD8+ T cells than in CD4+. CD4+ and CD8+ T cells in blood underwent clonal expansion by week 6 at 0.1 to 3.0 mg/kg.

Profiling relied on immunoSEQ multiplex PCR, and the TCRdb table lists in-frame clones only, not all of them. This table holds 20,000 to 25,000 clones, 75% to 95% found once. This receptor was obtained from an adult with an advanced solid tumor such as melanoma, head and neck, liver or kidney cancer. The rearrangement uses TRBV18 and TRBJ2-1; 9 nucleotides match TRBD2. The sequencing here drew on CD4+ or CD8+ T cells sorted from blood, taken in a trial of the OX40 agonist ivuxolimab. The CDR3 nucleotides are TGTGCCAGCTCACCATTAGCGGGGGCGGAATCTGGTGAGCAGTTCTTC. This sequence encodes CASSPLAGAESGEQFF.